A single sample gave rise to the 16 T cell receptor beta chains below, sequenced in a study of T cell responses to AZD1222 COVID-19 vaccine. The repertoire was sequenced with immunoSEQ multiplex PCR; TCRdb's copy has only in-frame clones and lacks some. The sample consists of 150,000 or so clones, 80% to 90% of them appearing once. The material was peripheral blood, obtained on day 0 of AZD1222 vaccination. The receptors come from an adult in good health.

V is TRBV5-6 and J is TRBJ2-7; possibly TRBD2 for D (6 bases). The CDR3 consists of 16 residues. Germline loops: CDR1 SGHDT, CDR2 YYEEEE. Trimming cost V 1 base and J 1 base, with 15 bases left between them. CDR3 amino acids: CASSLWGERVSYEQYF. CDR3 nucleotides: TGTGCCAGCAGCTTGTGGGGGGAACGGGTATCCTACGAGCAGTACTTC. Using reference TRBV5-6 and TRBJ2-7 for the parts outside the CDR3, the full variable domain is DAGVTQSPTHLIKTRGQQVTLRCSPKSGHDTVSWYQQALGQGPQFIFQYYEEEERQRGNFPDRFSGHQFPNYSSELNVNALLLGDSALYLCASSLWGERVSYEQYFGPGTRLTVT.

CDR3 loop: CASSSFWERNYEQYF. Written as DNA, the CDR3 is TGTGCCAGCAGCTCTTTCTGGGAGCGAAACTACGAGCAGTACTTC. This sequence joins TRBV7-2 and TRBJ2-7, with D tentatively TRBD2 (5 bases). The germline V gene has CDR1 SGHTA and CDR2 FQGNSA. The CDR3 runs to 15 residues. With 4 bases removed from V and 3 bases from J, the gap between germline ends came to 16 bases.

The rearrangement links TRBV6-5 to TRBJ1-3; 9 bases match TRBD1. CDR1 MNHEY and CDR2 SVGAGI come from the germline V gene. Unmatched junction bases numbered 10, after V lost 6 bases and J lost 7 bases. The CDR3 runs 15 residues. The CDR3 region is CASRNLGTGRNTIYF. In DNA, the CDR3 is TGTGCCAGCAGGAACCTCGGGACAGGGCGGAACACCATATATTTT.

The chain has TRBV10-1 and TRBJ2-1; D is undetermined. CDR3 length equals 12 residues. Trimming took 5 bases from V and 4 from J, leaving 6 bases between them. Per the germline V gene, CDR1 is WNHNN and CDR2 is SYGVQD (reference sequence). CDR3 protein: CASSFNYNEQFF. The CDR3 bases are TGCGCCAGCAGTTTCAATTACAATGAGCAGTTCTTC.

This chain joins TRBV28 and TRBJ2-2, with 11 bases identical to TRBD1. V lost 6 bases and J lost 6; bases outside the gene matches: 6. CDR3 length equals 15 residues. The germline V gene has CDR1 MDHEN and CDR2 SYDVKM. As DNA, the CDR3 is TGTGCCAGCAGATGGGGACAGGGGGAAGCCGGGGAGCTGTTTTTT. Protein product: CASRWGQGEAGELFF. Looking up the rest from reference TRBV28 and TRBJ2-2 gives the full variable domain: DVKVTQSSRYLVKRTGEKVFLECVQDMDHENMFWYRQDPGLGLRLIYFSYDVKMKEKGDIPEGYSVSREKKERFSLILESASTNQTSMYLCASRWGQGEAGELFFGEGSRLTVL.

This sequence joins TRBV5-4 and TRBJ2-3; 9 bases line up with TRBD2. From germline, CDR1 is SGHNT and CDR2 YYREEE (reference sequence). V lost 0 bases and J lost 2; bases outside the gene matches: 1. CDR3 length equals 15 residues. In DNA, the CDR3 is TGTGCCAGCAGCTTGGGACTAGCGGTCACAGATACGCAGTATTTT. It specifies CASSLGLAVTDTQYF.

J is TRBJ2-7 and V is TRBV7-8, with D possibly TRBD1 on 6 matching bases. The length of the CDR3 is 16 residues. Germline loops: CDR1 SGHVS, CDR2 FQNEAQ. V was trimmed by 0 bases and J by 2 bases, leaving 14 bases between them. The CDR3, as DNA: TGTGCCAGCAGCTTAGCGCAGGGGCGCGGAACCTACGAGCAGTACTTC. Translated: CASSLAQGRGTYEQYF.

This chain joins TRBV18 and TRBJ1-2; TRBD1 matches 8 bases. J gave up 1 base and V 3 bases, and 7 bases lay outside the gene matches. Germline V gene lookup returns CDR1 KGHSH and CDR2 LQKENI. CDR3 length equals 16 residues. The CDR3 here is CASSPSTGEINYGYTF. The CDR3 DNA sequence: TGTGCCAGCTCACCGTCGACAGGGGAGATTAACTATGGCTACACCTTC.

This clone was detected only a few times. This chain joins TRBV30 and TRBJ2-7; 9 bases align to TRBD1. Trimming removed 4 bases from V and 6 bases from J; junction bases left unmatched: 13. The CDR3 is 15 amino acids. Germline V CDR1 and CDR2: GTSNPN, SVGIG (reference sequence). As DNA, the CDR3 is TGTGCCTGGAACAACGCCTGGACAGGGGAGGCCGAGCAGTACTTC. This translates into CAWNNAWTGEAEQYF. The complete variable domain, with remaining parts taken from reference TRBV30 and TRBJ2-7, reads SQTIHQWPATLVQPVGSPLSLECTVEGTSNPNLYWYRQAAGRGLQLLFYSVGIGQISSEVPQNLSASRPQDRQFILSSKKLLLSDSGFYLCAWNNAWTGEAEQYFGPGTRLTVT.

In its sample, this clone was seen once. The V gene is TRBV28, the J gene TRBJ1-4; weak D call: TRBD1 (6 bases). The CDR3 consists of 15 residues. The V gene's germline CDR1 is MDHEN and CDR2 SYDVKM. V shed 5 bases and J shed 5 bases, with 15 bases lying between them. The CDR3 bases are TGTGCCAGCAGTCCCGCACGGGGGCGGAATGAAAAACTGTTTTTT. Translated: CASSPARGRNEKLFF.

The gene calls are TRBV5-1 and TRBJ1-4, with TRBD1 identical over 9 bases. The trim removed 4 bases at V and 8 bases at J, leaving 6 bases unmatched. Germline V lookup: CDR1 SGHRS, CDR2 YFSETQ. The CDR3 covers 14 residues. The CDR3 loop reads CASSQGQGEEKLFF. The CDR3 nucleotides read TGCGCCAGCAGCCAGGGACAGGGAGAAGAAAAACTGTTTTTT.

The rearrangement uses TRBV28 and TRBJ1-1, with a weak D call TRBD1 (5 bases). The CDR3 runs 13 residues. Per germline, CDR1 MDHEN and CDR2 SYDVKM. Trimming cost V 3 bases and J 5 bases, with 10 bases left between them. CDR3 protein: CASSLAGRTEAFF. The CDR3 nucleotides are TGTGCCAGCAGTTTGGCGGGGCGAACTGAAGCTTTCTTT.

V usage is TRBV12-2 and J usage is TRBJ1-5; the table's D gene call, TRBD1, was not cross checked with the DNA. TRBV12-2 is an annotated pseudogene. This CDR3 has 19 amino acids. The CDR3: CASRHGSWVRDRDNQPQHF. CDR3 in DNA: TGTGCAAGTCGCCACGGTTCTTGGGTCCGGGACAGAGATAATCAGCCCCAGCATTTT.

The gene calls are TRBV10-2 and TRBJ2-2, with D perhaps TRBD2 (5 bases). The V end was cut by 3 bases, the J end by 6 bases, with 8 bases between. CDR3 length: 13 amino acids. Germline CDR1 WSHSY, CDR2 SAAADI. DNA for the CDR3: TGCGCCAGCAGTGACCTAGCTTCCGGGGAGCTGTTTTTT. Translated: CASSDLASGELFF.

The J gene is TRBJ1-2, the V gene TRBV28; D is unclear. The CDR3 totals 13 residues. The germline V gene encodes CDR1 MDHEN and CDR2 SYDVKM. Trimming took 2 bases from V and 8 from J, leaving 12 bases between them. CDR3: CASSLLGLGGYTF. The CDR3 nucleotides read TGTGCCAGCAGTTTACTAGGGTTAGGGGGCTACACCTTC.

This clone occurred a few times. The rearrangement links TRBV19 to TRBJ2-7; maybe TRBD1 (5 bases). V lost 5 bases, J lost 0 bases, and 14 bases lay in between. The CDR3 is made up of 15 amino acids. Germline V gene data show CDR1 as LNHDA and CDR2 as SQIVND (reference sequence). CDR3: CASSHPQGGSYEQYF. Written as DNA, the CDR3 is TGTGCCAGTAGTCATCCCCAGGGTGGCTCCTACGAGCAGTACTTC.